The T cell receptor (beta chain) described here comes from a study of CD8 T cells in ankylosing spondylitis. In regard to this clonotype: Its antigen remains unknown.

TCRdb redid the calling of the 5' RACE reads with MiXCR, one entry per CDR3 protein. The sample holds hundreds of thousands of distinct CDR3 sequences; roughly 27% are singletons and the top ten take 0.75% to 0.9%. Study findings and constraints: The study identified a TCR beta motif of under ten highly homologous variants that appeared characteristic of ankylosing spondylitis blood.

This TCR came from a male donor with ankylosing spondylitis. The sequencing sample was made of blood, either unsorted or a sorted T cell fraction (not recorded which).

As DNA, the CDR3 is TGTGCCAGCAGCTCCGGCGGAAACAGCCAGGATACGCAGTATTTT. Protein product: CASSSGGNSQDTQYF. This sequence joins TRBV7-9 and TRBJ2-3; D is uncertain. The CDR3 loop spans 15 amino acids. The germline gives CDR1 SEHNR, CDR2 FQNEAQ (reference sequence). Trimming pared 4 bases from V and 6 bases from J, leaving 17 bases between.